These T cell receptor beta chains were read from a single sample in a study of post-analysis software for immune sequencing data. TCRdb reanalysed the PCR reads using MiXCR and keeps one entry per CDR3 protein. The table shows about 820,000 distinct CDR3 sequences, with approximately 53% occurring only once. The material sequenced was blood. The source is a girl under 18 with multiple sclerosis. CDR3s include the opening cysteine and the closing phenylalanine or tryptophan. The D gene is left open where the match is weak. Rows give clone size only sometimes, using once, few, many, or a class for an expanded clone.

-	TRBV5-6	-	TRBJ1-4	CASSSKPYATNEKLFF	TGTGCCAGCAGCTCGAAGCCTTACGCGACTAATGAAAAACTGTTTTTT
TRBD2	TRBV12-3/TRBV12-4	few	TRBJ2-7	CASSLRGLTYEQYF	TGTGCCAGCAGTTTACGGGGACTAACCTACGAGCAGTACTTC
-	TRBV3-1	-	TRBJ1-5	CASSQDAGNQPQHF	TGTGCCAGCAGCCAAGACGCGGGCAATCAGCCCCAGCATTTT
-	TRBV21-1	-	TRBJ2-1	CASSKANVDRGSYNEQFF	TGTGCCAGCAGCAAAGCCAATGTAGACCGAGGCTCCTACAATGAGCAGTTCTTC
-	TRBV12-3/TRBV12-4	-	TRBJ1-5	CAWGQGNQPQHF	TGTGCCTGGGGGCAGGGGAATCAGCCCCAGCATTTT
-	TRBV23-1	-	TRBJ2-7	CASRIPGHPGGSYEQYF	TGCGCCAGCAGGATTCCGGGACACCCCGGCGGGAGCTACGAGCAGTACTTC
TRBD2	TRBV7-2	few	TRBJ2-5	CASSLQRGLETQYF	TGTGCCAGCAGCTTACAGCGGGGGTTGGAGACCCAGTACTTC
-	TRBV9	once	TRBJ1-6	CASSVEPTSPLHF	TGTGCCAGCAGCGTAGAACCAACTTCACCCCTCCACTTT
-	TRBV5-6	-	TRBJ1-6	CASSRVTGGPNSPLHF	TGTGCCAGCAGCCGAGTGACAGGCGGCCCCAATTCACCCCTCCACTTT
TRBD1	TRBV20-1	-	TRBJ2-3	CSALGQPSTDTQYF	TGCAGTGCACTGGGACAGCCTAGCACAGATACGCAGTATTTT
-	TRBV27	-	TRBJ2-2	CASSFGDTGELFF	TGTGCCAGCAGTTTTGGTGACACCGGGGAGCTGTTTTTT
TRBD2	TRBV7-8	once	TRBJ2-3	CASSSHGTSGDTDTQYF	TGTGCCAGCAGCTCTCATGGGACTAGCGGGGACACAGATACGCAGTATTTT
TRBD2	TRBV6-5	few	TRBJ2-5	CASSTRLAGAPGETQYF	TGTGCCAGCAGTACACGACTAGCGGGAGCGCCGGGGGAGACCCAGTACTTC
-	TRBV7-9	-	TRBJ1-1	CASSSVQDLNTEAFF	TGTGCCAGCAGCTCCGTACAGGACTTGAACACTGAAGCTTTCTTT
-	TRBV12-3/TRBV12-4	-	TRBJ2-3	CASRALPGSSKADTQYF	TGTGCCAGCAGGGCCCTACCGGGCTCTTCAAAGGCGGATACGCAGTATTTT
-	TRBV11-1	-	TRBJ1-1	CASSPLYGSEAFF	TGTGCCAGCAGCCCTCTATATGGGTCTGAAGCTTTCTTT
-	TRBV18	-	TRBJ1-1	CASSRVEAFF	TGTGCCAGCTCACGGGTTGAAGCTTTCTTT
-	TRBV5-1	-	TRBJ2-5	CASGGGQDQETQYF	TGCGCCAGCGGCGGGGGACAGGACCAAGAGACCCAGTACTTC
-	TRBV9	few	TRBJ2-5	CASSVDLRETQYF	TGTGCCAGCAGCGTGGATTTGAGGGAGACCCAGTACTTC
TRBD2	TRBV5-1	-	TRBJ2-1	CASSLRLAGIPGEQFF	TGCGCCAGCAGCTTGCGCTTAGCGGGGATTCCAGGTGAGCAGTTCTTC
-	TRBV5-1	-	TRBJ1-1	CASSPPDTEAFF	TGCGCCAGCAGCCCGCCGGACACTGAAGCTTTCTTT
-	TRBV7-2	few	TRBJ2-5	CASSFTDLGILYF	TGTGCCAGCAGCTTTACGGACCTCGGGATTCTGTACTTC
TRBD1	TRBV28	few	TRBJ2-7	CASSSRGQGYEQYF	TGTGCCAGCAGTTCCAGGGGACAGGGCTACGAGCAGTACTTC
-	TRBV27	-	TRBJ1-2	CASRLKEQGTVYGYTF	TGTGCCAGCAGACTAAAAGAACAGGGAACCGTCTATGGCTACACCTTC
-	TRBV27	-	TRBJ1-1	CASSLSGVKNTEAFF	TGTGCCAGCAGTTTATCCGGGGTTAAGAACACTGAAGCTTTCTTT
-	TRBV19	once	TRBJ1-5	CASKTDPQPQHF	TGTGCCAGTAAGACAGACCCTCAGCCCCAGCATTTT
-	TRBV20-1	few	TRBJ2-4	CSASRSANLNIQYF	TGCAGTGCTAGCAGGAGTGCTAATTTAAACATTCAGTACTTC
-	TRBV6-1	-	TRBJ2-4	CASSEGLSDRGYF	TGTGCCAGCAGTGAAGGTCTCAGCGACCGGGGGTACTTC
-	TRBV5-1	few	TRBJ2-5	CASSFQRTQETQYF	TGCGCCAGCAGCTTTCAACGGACACAAGAGACCCAGTACTTC
-	TRBV10-2	-	TRBJ2-5	CASSESPVETQYF	TGCGCCAGCAGTGAGTCCCCCGTAGAGACCCAGTACTTC
-	TRBV7-9	-	TRBJ1-2	CASSGRADYGYTF	TGTGCCAGCAGCGGCAGGGCGGACTATGGCTACACCTTC
-	TRBV5-1	-	TRBJ2-5	CASSLDSGVMRETQYF	TGCGCCAGCAGCTTGGACTCGGGAGTGATGCGAGAGACCCAGTACTTC
TRBD1	TRBV3-1	-	TRBJ1-2	CASSHWGTADGYTF	TGTGCCAGCAGCCATTGGGGGACAGCTGATGGCTACACCTTC
TRBD2	TRBV29-1	few	TRBJ2-1	CSVEDTGGRLSGDEQFF	TGCAGCGTTGAAGATACGGGGGGACGCCTCAGCGGCGATGAGCAGTTCTTC
-	TRBV20-1	-	TRBJ2-1	CSARGENSYNEQFF	TGCAGTGCTAGGGGCGAAAACTCCTACAATGAGCAGTTCTTC
-	TRBV12-3/TRBV12-4	-	TRBJ2-7	CASSSPNYEQYF	TGTGCCAGCAGCTCCCCGAACTACGAGCAGTACTTC
TRBD2	TRBV20-1	-	TRBJ2-3	CSARDAVAGGYTDTQYF	TGCAGTGCTAGAGATGCGGTAGCGGGGGGATACACAGATACGCAGTATTTT
-	TRBV7-2	-	TRBJ2-5	CASSHPGTPGTQYF	TGTGCCAGCAGTCACCCGGGAACGCCAGGGACCCAGTACTTC
-	TRBV3-1	-	TRBJ2-4	CASSQDWGIGNIQYF	TGTGCCAGCAGCCAAGATTGGGGGATTGGAAACATTCAGTACTTC
-	TRBV10-3	few	TRBJ1-1	CAISASSGTEAFF	TGTGCCATCAGTGCCAGTTCGGGCACTGAAGCTTTCTTT
TRBD1	TRBV6-1	-	TRBJ2-7	CASSERGTGGYEQYF	TGTGCCAGCAGTGAAAGGGGGACAGGGGGATACGAGCAGTACTTC
TRBD2	TRBV29-1	-	TRBJ2-3	CSNRRTSQDTQYF	TGCAGCAATAGAAGGACTAGTCAAGATACGCAGTATTTT
-	TRBV5-1	-	TRBJ2-3	CASSPKVRTDTQYF	TGCGCCAGCAGCCCAAAGGTCCGCACAGATACGCAGTATTTT
-	TRBV27	few	TRBJ2-3	CASSLLAALTDTQYF	TGTGCCAGCAGTTTGTTGGCAGCACTCACAGATACGCAGTATTTT
-	TRBV15	-	TRBJ2-7	CATSRDRRGGAYEQYF	TGTGCCACCAGCAGAGATCGTAGGGGAGGTGCCTACGAGCAGTACTTC
TRBD1	TRBV11-1	-	TRBJ1-2	CASSSGQGKDYYYGYTF	TGTGCCAGCAGCTCGGGACAGGGGAAGGACTATTACTATGGCTACACCTTC
-	TRBV11-2	few	TRBJ2-7	CASSLARGYYEQYF	TGTGCCAGCAGCTTAGCCAGGGGCTACTACGAGCAGTACTTC
TRBD1	TRBV20-1	-	TRBJ1-2	CSVRITGTGNYGYTF	TGCAGTGTTAGAATAACCGGGACAGGGAACTATGGCTACACCTTC